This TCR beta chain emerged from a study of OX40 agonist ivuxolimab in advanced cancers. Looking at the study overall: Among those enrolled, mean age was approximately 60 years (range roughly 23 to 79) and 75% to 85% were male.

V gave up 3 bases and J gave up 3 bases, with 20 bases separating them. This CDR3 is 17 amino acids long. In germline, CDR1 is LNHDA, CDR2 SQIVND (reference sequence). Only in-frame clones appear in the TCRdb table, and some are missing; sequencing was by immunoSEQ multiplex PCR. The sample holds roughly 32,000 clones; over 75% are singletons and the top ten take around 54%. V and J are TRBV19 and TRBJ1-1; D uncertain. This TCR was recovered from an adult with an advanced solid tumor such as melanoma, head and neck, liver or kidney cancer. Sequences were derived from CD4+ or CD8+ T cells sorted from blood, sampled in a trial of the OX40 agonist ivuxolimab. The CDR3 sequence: CASSIPRAVGVDTEAFF. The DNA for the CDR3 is TGTGCCAGTAGTATTCCCCGGGCTGTTGGGGTCGACACTGAAGCTTTCTTT.